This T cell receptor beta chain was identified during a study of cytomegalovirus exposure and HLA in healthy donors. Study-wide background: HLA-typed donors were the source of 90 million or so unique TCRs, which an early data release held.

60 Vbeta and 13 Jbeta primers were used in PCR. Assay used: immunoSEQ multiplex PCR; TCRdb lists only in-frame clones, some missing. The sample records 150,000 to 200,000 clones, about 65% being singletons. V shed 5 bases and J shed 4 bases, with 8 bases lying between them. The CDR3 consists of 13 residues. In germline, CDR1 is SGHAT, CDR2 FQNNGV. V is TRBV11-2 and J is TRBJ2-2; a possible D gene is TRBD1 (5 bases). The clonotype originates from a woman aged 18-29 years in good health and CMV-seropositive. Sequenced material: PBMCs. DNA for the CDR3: TGTGCCAGCAGCCGACAGTCCACCGGGGAGCTGTTTTTT. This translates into CASSRQSTGELFF. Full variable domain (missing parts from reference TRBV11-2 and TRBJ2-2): EAGVAQSPRYKIIEKRQSVAFWCNPISGHATLYWYQQILGQGPKLLIQFQNNGVVDDSQLPKDRFSAERLKGVDSTLKIQPAKLEDSAVYLCASSRQSTGELFFGEGSRLTVL.